The 21 T cell receptor beta chains below were found in one sample sequenced in a study of yellow fever vaccine responses in identical twins. In TCRdb, the RT-PCR reads were re-called with MiXCR into one record per CDR3 protein. This table has about 19,000 distinct CDR3 sequences, approximately 70% appearing once. This specimen consisted of T cells from blood (PBMCs), unsorted or a sorted subset (not recorded which), obtained before or after yellow fever vaccination (not recorded which). The receptors were sampled from a woman between 18 and 29 years old who received the yellow fever vaccine.

V and J are TRBV7-9 and TRBJ2-2; D is unresolved. CDR3 length equals 16 residues. Germline CDR1 is SEHNR and CDR2 is FQNEAQ (reference sequence). Trimming shortened V by 7 bases and J by 3 bases, and 18 bases separated the two germline ends. The CDR3 region is CASIFNRAAHTGELFF. The DNA for the CDR3 is TGTGCCAGCATTTTTAATCGGGCGGCGCACACCGGGGAGCTGTTTTTT.

V gene TRBV15 combines with J gene TRBJ2-1, with D perhaps assigned TRBD1 or TRBD2 (7 bases each). There are 16 residues in the CDR3. Trimming took off 0 bases at V and 10 bases at J, with 19 bases between the two ends. CDR1 and CDR2 from the germline V gene are LNHNV and YYDKDF (reference sequence). The CDR3 loop is CATSREGEGALGEQFF. The CDR3 DNA reads TGTGCCACCAGCAGAGAGGGGGAGGGGGCTCTCGGGGAGCAGTTCTTC.

The chain employs TRBV11-2 and TRBJ1-2, with D uncertain. Germline lookup yields CDR1 SGHAT and CDR2 FQNNGV. The length of the CDR3 is 13 residues. V lost 0 bases to trimming and J lost 8 bases, with 10 bases between them. The CDR3 DNA sequence: TGTGCCAGCAGCTTAGAGGTATTACAAGGCTACACCTTC. Translating it yields CASSLEVLQGYTF.

The CDR3 DNA reads as TGCGCCAGCAGCCAAGGTCCGGGACTAGCGGGTACAAATAGCTACAATGAGCAGTTCTTC. Encoded protein: CASSQGPGLAGTNSYNEQFF. The chain combines TRBV4-3 with TRBJ2-1; 12 bases align to TRBD2. The CDR3 length is 20 residues. J was trimmed by 3 bases and V by 1 base; bases with no gene match: 13. CDR1 and CDR2 from the germline V gene are LGHNA and YSLEER.

V and J are TRBV9 and TRBJ2-7, with TRBD1 as a possible D gene (6 bases). Germline V lookup: CDR1 SGDLS, CDR2 YYNGEE. This CDR3 has 15 amino acids. Deletions cut 3 bases from V and 6 bases from J, with 19 bases between. Here the CDR3 DNA reads TGTGCCAGCAGCGCCCGCCTCGGACAGTTCTCCGAGCAGTACTTC. This encodes CASSARLGQFSEQYF.

This clonotype was detected only a few times. V usage is TRBV11-3 and J usage is TRBJ1-6, with D perhaps matching TRBD1 (5 bases). Germline CDR1 is SGHNT and CDR2 is YENEEA. Trimming stripped 0 bases from V and 8 bases from J, with 11 bases between. The CDR3 is made up of 15 amino acids. Here the CDR3 reads CASSLDPAGYSPLHF. DNA for the CDR3: TGTGCCAGCAGCTTAGACCCGGCAGGGTATTCACCCCTCCACTTT.

The chain has TRBV29-1 and TRBJ1-1; unclear D gene. This CDR3 spans 17 amino acids. V was cut by 6 bases and J by 1 base, with 24 bases left in between. CDR1 and CDR2 from the germline V gene are SQVTM and ANQGSEA. In DNA form, the CDR3 reads TGCAGCGTGGGAAACGGGTCCCCAGGTAGTAAGAACACTGAAGCTTTCTTT. It codes for CSVGNGSPGSKNTEAFF.

The V and J genes are TRBV15 and TRBJ2-7, with 7 bases fitting TRBD1. V gave up 3 bases and J gave up 2 bases; unmatched junction bases: 7. The CDR3 covers 15 residues. Germline CDR1 reads LNHNV; CDR2 reads YYDKDF (reference sequence). The CDR3 is CATSSAPGQTYEQYF. CDR3 nucleotide sequence: TGTGCCACCAGCAGTGCCCCGGGACAGACCTACGAGCAGTACTTC.

The chain carries TRBV18 and TRBJ1-5, with a weak D call TRBD1 (6 bases). Germline lookup yields CDR1 KGHSH and CDR2 LQKENI. V shed 4 bases and J shed 6 bases, with 19 bases lying between them. The CDR3 extends over 16 amino acids. The CDR3 loop reads CASSREQGVLGQPQHF. The CDR3 DNA is TGTGCCAGCTCACGGGAACAGGGAGTTTTAGGTCAGCCCCAGCATTTT.

The chain employs TRBV6-2 or TRBV6-3 and TRBJ1-2, with D maybe TRBD1 (6 bases). The length of the CDR3 is 20 residues. V gave up 2 bases and J gave up 4 bases, with 29 bases separating them. Germline V gene data show CDR1 as MNHEY and CDR2 as SVGEGT. CDR3 sequence (DNA): TGTGCCAGCAGTTACGAACTTATTGGACGCAGGGGACCGGTGAGCTATGGCTACACCTTC. It yields the protein CASSYELIGRRGPVSYGYTF.

The chain employs TRBV29-1 and TRBJ2-1; D unclear. V dropped 5 bases and J dropped 0 bases, with 11 bases sitting between them. The CDR3 spans 14 residues. CDR1 is SQVTM and CDR2 is ANQGSEA in the germline V gene. This CDR3 is CSVPAKSSYNEQFF. In nucleotides, the CDR3 is TGCAGCGTTCCAGCCAAGAGCTCCTACAATGAGCAGTTCTTC.

There are a few counts of this clonotype. The CDR3 loop is CASSHPAWFRGYTF. The CDR3, as DNA: TGCGCCAGCAGTCACCCTGCCTGGTTTCGTGGCTACACCTTC. The V gene is TRBV23-1, the J gene TRBJ1-2; D is undetermined. TRBV23-1 is known as an ORF, though its function is uncertain. The CDR3 runs to 14 residues. V lost 3 bases, J lost 7 bases, and 15 bases lay in between.

The genes are TRBV5-5 and TRBJ1-1, with D hard to call. CDR1 and CDR2 from the germline V gene are SGHKS and YYEKEE (reference sequence). V was clipped by 4 bases and J by 2 bases, with 12 bases between them. There are 14 residues in the CDR3. The CDR3 region has the DNA TGTGCCAGCAGCGTTACATACACTAACACTGAAGCTTTCTTT. Translation: CASSVTYTNTEAFF.

The chain employs TRBV28 and TRBJ2-3; no reliable D call. V lost 8 bases and J 5 bases, leaving 14 bases between the germline ends. Germline V CDR1 and CDR2: MDHEN, SYDVKM. The CDR3 covers 13 residues. In DNA, the CDR3 is TGTGCCAGCCTCTTGGCCGGTGGAGATACGCAGTATTTT. This codes for CASLLAGGDTQYF.

The V and J genes are TRBV12-3 or TRBV12-4 and TRBJ2-2; TRBD2 is a possible D gene (6 bases). V gave up 7 bases and J gave up 2 bases, with 8 bases separating them. CDR3 size: 13 residues. The CDR3 reads CASTGTNTGELFF. The DNA for the CDR3 is TGTGCCAGCACCGGGACTAACACCGGGGAGCTGTTTTTT.

The chain is built from TRBV20-1 and TRBJ2-5; TRBD2 might be the D (5 bases). V lost 3 bases and J 3 bases, leaving 11 bases between the germline ends. The CDR3 has 13 amino acids. Germline CDR1 is DFQATT and CDR2 is SNEGSKA (reference sequence). This CDR3 reads CSAREWTEETQYF. CDR3 DNA: TGCAGTGCTAGGGAATGGACTGAAGAGACCCAGTACTTC.

J is TRBJ2-1 and V is TRBV18; 11 bases are a match to TRBD1. V was clipped by 6 bases and J by 0 bases; unmatched bases: 4. The germline gives CDR1 KGHSH, CDR2 LQKENI. The CDR3 totals 16 residues. As DNA, the CDR3 is TGTGCCAGCTCCTCGGGACAGGGGGGCTCCTACAATGAGCAGTTCTTC. Translated: CASSSGQGGSYNEQFF.

This chain joins TRBV14 and TRBJ2-1; TRBD2 aligns across 9 bases. V lost 1 base, J lost 5 bases, and 6 bases stayed unmatched. Germline loops: CDR1 SGHDN, CDR2 FVKESK. The CDR3 loop spans 16 amino acids. The DNA of the CDR3 is TGTGCCAGCAGCCAAGTTGGCGGGGGGGCCAACAATGAGCAGTTCTTC. This gives the protein CASSQVGGGANNEQFF.

V and J are TRBV18 and TRBJ2-7; D is ambiguous. The ends were cut back, 2 bases at V and 4 bases at J, with 15 bases in the middle. The CDR3 length is 15 residues. In germline, CDR1 is KGHSH, CDR2 LQKENI. The DNA of the CDR3 is TGTGCCAGCTCACCAAAGGCCGCTGGAGAGTACGAGCAGTACTTC. Protein product: CASSPKAAGEYEQYF.

The J gene is TRBJ2-5, the V gene TRBV29-1; D is perhaps TRBD2 (6 bases). V was trimmed by 7 bases and J by 5 bases, leaving 11 bases between them. The germline V gene encodes CDR1 SQVTM and CDR2 ANQGSEA. The CDR3 runs 11 residues. CDR3 nucleotide sequence: TGCAGCGGCGGGGTCAAGGAGACCCAGTACTTC. Amino acids: CSGGVKETQYF.

J is TRBJ2-5 and V is TRBV12-3 or TRBV12-4; 13 bases align to TRBD2. This CDR3 spans 17 amino acids. Trimming removed 4 bases from V and 7 bases from J; junction bases left unmatched: 12. Here the CDR3 reads CASSSRLAGGPQRTQYF. CDR3 in DNA: TGTGCCAGCAGTTCCCGACTAGCGGGAGGACCCCAGAGGACCCAGTACTTC.